The source of this TCR beta chain is a study of glioma-infiltrating T cells after dendritic cell vaccination. Study as a whole: Patients had newly diagnosed or recurrent glioblastoma and received dendritic cell vaccines. The vaccine used monocyte-derived dendritic cells pulsed overnight with autologous tumor lysate. Study-level points and caveats: No direct clonality-survival link was found; a diverse polyclonal response may matter.

Time point here: after dendritic cell vaccination, including at tumor progression/relapse. V lost 4 bases, J lost 2 bases, and 5 bases stayed unmatched. Germline assignment: CDR1 SGHRS and CDR2 YFSETQ. CDR3 length: 15 residues. Comment on this clone: The antigen remains undetermined.

TCRB CDR3 was amplified from 2 ug genomic DNA or less. Sequencing was performed with immunoSEQ multiplex PCR; in TCRdb, only in-frame clones are kept and a portion is missing. The sample yields 75,000 to 95,000 clones, 87% seen once. The source was blood, collected after dendritic cell vaccination. This TCR derives from a human donor with glioblastoma. The chain employs TRBV5-1 and TRBJ1-5, with 8 bases fitting TRBD1. CDR3 nucleotides: TGCGCCAGCAGCCCTACAGGGGGTGGCAATCAGCCCCAGCATTTT. This gives the protein CASSPTGGGNQPQHF.